The rows below give T cell receptor beta chains drawn from one sample of a study of PD-1 blockade in mismatch repair-deficient tumors. Here immunoSEQ multiplex PCR was the method, and the copy in TCRdb shows in-frame clones only, minus some. The table shows over 15,000 clones, with approximately 84% occurring only once. This specimen was PBMCs, taken before pembrolizumab treatment. These receptor sequences come from an adult with mismatch repair-deficient cancer. Each CDR3 is given with its conserved first and last residue. Each record gives: clone size, J gene, V gene, CDR3 protein. The listing skips clone size in some rows; elsewhere it reads once, few, many or a size class.

abundance: -
j_gene: TRBJ2-1
v_gene: TRBV11-2
CDR3aa: CASSSMGREQFF

abundance: -
j_gene: TRBJ2-5
v_gene: TRBV5-1
CDR3aa: CASSPGSGTQETQYF

abundance: -
j_gene: TRBJ2-3
v_gene: TRBV7-2
CDR3aa: CAIILAGGDTQYF

abundance: -
j_gene: TRBJ2-3
v_gene: TRBV5-5
CDR3aa: CASSPGTFTDTQYF

abundance: -
j_gene: TRBJ2-1
v_gene: TRBV4-3
CDR3aa: CASSHKLEGGNEQFF

abundance: once
j_gene: TRBJ2-1
v_gene: TRBV19
CDR3aa: CASSIVGADYNEQFF

abundance: -
j_gene: TRBJ1-1
v_gene: TRBV14
CDR3aa: CASSRGQNTEAFF

abundance: -
j_gene: TRBJ2-2
v_gene: TRBV19
CDR3aa: CASSATDANTGELFF

abundance: once
j_gene: TRBJ2-7
v_gene: TRBV7-6
CDR3aa: CASSLQVGGTYEQYF

abundance: -
j_gene: TRBJ2-7
v_gene: TRBV6-5
CDR3aa: CASSRAGQTYEQYF

abundance: -
j_gene: TRBJ2-6
v_gene: TRBV14
CDR3aa: CASKSSSSSGANVLTF

abundance: -
j_gene: TRBJ2-3
v_gene: TRBV6-6
CDR3aa: CASSYPGDTQYF

abundance: -
j_gene: TRBJ1-1
v_gene: TRBV7-8
CDR3aa: CASSLVWGTEAFF

abundance: -
j_gene: TRBJ2-7
v_gene: TRBV5-1
CDR3aa: CASNFGRPGEQYF

abundance: -
j_gene: TRBJ2-3
v_gene: TRBV7-9
CDR3aa: CASSLTIGGTDTQYF

abundance: few
j_gene: TRBJ2-2
v_gene: TRBV11-3
CDR3aa: CASSAGTGIPGELFF

abundance: -
j_gene: TRBJ2-6
v_gene: TRBV7-9
CDR3aa: CASSLDWDPGANVLTF

abundance: -
j_gene: TRBJ1-4
v_gene: TRBV5-1
CDR3aa: CASSLAGSVSEKLFF

abundance: -
j_gene: TRBJ2-4
v_gene: TRBV4-1
CDR3aa: CASSPPRPKTSLAKNIQYF

abundance: -
j_gene: TRBJ2-7
v_gene: TRBV7-9
CDR3aa: CASSPWTGEDEQYF

abundance: -
j_gene: TRBJ1-2
v_gene: TRBV27
CDR3aa: CASSAGQLNYGYTF

abundance: medium-sized
j_gene: TRBJ2-1
v_gene: TRBV5-1
CDR3aa: CASGTGTGVNNEQFF

abundance: -
j_gene: TRBJ2-3
v_gene: TRBV11-2
CDR3aa: CASSLDPREDRTDTQYF

abundance: -
j_gene: TRBJ2-7
v_gene: TRBV21-1
CDR3aa: CASSQGGVTREQYF

abundance: -
j_gene: TRBJ2-7
v_gene: TRBV11-2
CDR3aa: CASSLVSGERNEQYF

abundance: few
j_gene: TRBJ1-5
v_gene: TRBV6-1
CDR3aa: CASSEEGGLGNQPQHF

abundance: once
j_gene: TRBJ1-2
v_gene: TRBV7-2
CDR3aa: CASSLADGRYGYTF

abundance: -
j_gene: TRBJ2-7
v_gene: TRBV6-6
CDR3aa: CASTRSGTNLLEQYF

abundance: -
j_gene: TRBJ2-3
v_gene: TRBV2
CDR3aa: CASTRLPVSAQYF

abundance: -
j_gene: TRBJ2-7
v_gene: TRBV4-1
CDR3aa: CASSHRTGEKGEQYF

abundance: -
j_gene: TRBJ2-1
v_gene: TRBV5-1
CDR3aa: CASSLAGGRSQNEQFF

abundance: -
j_gene: TRBJ2-7
v_gene: TRBV5-4
CDR3aa: CASSFARWGYEQYF